The 28 T cell receptor beta chains presented below share a single source sample, sequenced in a study of control samples from healthy donors and cancer patients. TCRdb's copy holds only in-frame clones and misses some; the assay was immunoSEQ multiplex PCR. The sample has about 210,000 clones; the top ten hold roughly 2%. The sample was blood. The receptors here all came from a woman aged 25 to 39 in good health.

The chain joins TRBV6-6 to TRBJ1-4; D call uncertain. V was shortened by 2 bases and J by 0 bases, with 10 bases between the two germline ends. From germline, CDR1 is MNHNY and CDR2 SVGAGI (reference sequence). This CDR3 has 16 residues. The DNA for the CDR3 is TGTGCCAGCAGTTACGGCCACTTTGCAACTAATGAAAAACTGTTTTTT. Protein sequence: CASSYGHFATNEKLFF.

The V gene is TRBV3-1 (or the pseudogene TRBV3-2), the J gene TRBJ1-2, with unresolved D. The CDR3 contains 12 residues. CDR1 and CDR2 from the germline V gene are LGHDT and YNNKEL (reference sequence). Trimming shortened V by 2 bases and J by 6 bases, and 7 bases separated the two germline ends. DNA of the CDR3: TGTGCCAGCAGCCAAAGACTAAATGGCTACACCTTC. It codes for CASSQRLNGYTF.

The rearrangement links TRBV28 to TRBJ2-7; weak D call: TRBD1 (6 bases). The CDR3 has 13 amino acids. V lost 10 bases, J lost 3 bases, and 16 bases lay in between. Germline V gene sequence: CDR1 MDHEN, CDR2 SYDVKM. The CDR3 spells CATINVQGYEQYF. The CDR3 DNA sequence: TGTGCCACCATCAACGTACAGGGCTACGAGCAGTACTTC.

The chain carries TRBV19 and TRBJ2-3, with D maybe TRBD2 (6 bases). Deletions cut 1 base from V and 2 bases from J, with 10 bases between. The length of the CDR3 is 15 residues. Germline loops: CDR1 LNHDA, CDR2 SQIVND (reference sequence). CDR3 sequence: CASSIAGRTTDTQYF. The DNA of the CDR3 is TGTGCCAGTAGTATAGCGGGGAGGACCACAGATACGCAGTATTTT.

CDR3 DNA: TGTGCCAGCAGTGACTCGGGGGGCATTCAGTACTTC. Its translation is CASSDSGGIQYF. The chain recombines TRBV6-4 with TRBJ2-4; perhaps TRBD2 as D (6 bases). Germline values: CDR1 MRHNA, CDR2 SNTAGT. With 0 bases removed from V and 9 bases from J, the gap between germline ends came to 6 bases. The CDR3 spans 12 residues.

The chain has TRBV27 and TRBJ1-5; the D gene is possibly TRBD1 (5 bases). CDR1 is MNHEY and CDR2 is SMNVEV in the germline V gene (reference sequence). V lost 4 bases to trimming and J lost 7 bases, with 11 bases between them. The CDR3 totals 13 residues. The CDR3 region has the DNA TGTGCCAGCAGTTGGGGGGTAGGGCAGCCCCAGCATTTT. As protein: CASSWGVGQPQHF.

This chain connects TRBV11-2 to TRBJ2-5; either TRBD1 or TRBD2 may supply D (6 bases each). The germline V and J ends were trimmed by 1 base and 9 bases, with 21 bases remaining between them. Germline V CDR1 and CDR2: SGHAT, FQNNGV. This CDR3 comprises 16 residues. This chain's CDR3 is CASSLGRWGARDAQYF. The CDR3 DNA is TGTGCCAGCAGCTTAGGACGCTGGGGGGCCCGGGATGCCCAGTACTTC.

The chain uses TRBV28 and TRBJ2-1, with D perhaps matching TRBD1 (6 bases). This CDR3 contains 17 residues. Germline values: CDR1 MDHEN, CDR2 SYDVKM. V was cut by 3 bases and J by 3 bases, with 18 bases left in between. The CDR3 here is CASSFPTTGTYYNEQFF. The CDR3 DNA reads TGTGCCAGCAGTTTCCCCACGACAGGCACATACTACAATGAGCAGTTCTTC.

The V call is TRBV5-4, the J call TRBJ1-5, with D hard to call. V was shortened by 0 bases and J by 5 bases, with 6 bases between the two germline ends. This CDR3 is built from 13 residues. Germline CDR1 is SGHNT and CDR2 is YYREEE (reference sequence). The CDR3 region is CASSLGEDQPQHF. As DNA, the CDR3 is TGTGCCAGCAGCTTGGGTGAGGATCAGCCCCAGCATTTT. Supplemented by reference TRBV5-4 and TRBJ1-5, the full variable domain reads ETGVTQSPTHLIKTRGQQVTLRCSSQSGHNTVSWYQQALGQGPQFIFQYYREEENGRGNFPPRFSGLQFPNYSSELNVNALELDDSALYLCASSLGEDQPQHFGDGTRLSIL.

The chain recombines TRBV19 with TRBJ2-2; TRBD1 agrees at 10 bases. In germline, CDR1 is LNHDA, CDR2 SQIVND (reference sequence). The CDR3 contains 17 residues. V was pared by 2 bases and J by 6 bases, with 9 bases of the junction left unmatched. CDR3 region: CASSILGQGLGAGELFF. CDR3 sequence (DNA): TGTGCCAGTAGTATATTGGGACAGGGGTTGGGCGCCGGGGAGCTGTTTTTT.

This chain connects TRBV7-2 to TRBJ1-2; D remains unclear. The length of the CDR3 is 13 residues. Looked up from germline, CDR1 is SGHTA and CDR2 is FQGNSA. Trimming pared 1 base from V and 0 bases from J, leaving 3 bases between. DNA of the CDR3: TGTGCCAGCAGCTTAGGAACTAACTATGGCTACACCTTC. Amino acid sequence: CASSLGTNYGYTF.

The chain recombines TRBV4-3 with TRBJ2-5, with D perhaps assigned TRBD1 or TRBD2 (5 bases each). CDR1 and CDR2 (germline): LGHNA, YSLEER. The CDR3 sequence is 15 residues long. Trimming removed 2 bases at V and 5 bases at J, with 15 bases between. CDR3 bases: TGCGCCAGCAGCCAACATGGGGGAAAAGGGGAGACCCAGTACTTC. It is translated as CASSQHGGKGETQYF.

The chain carries TRBV4-1 and TRBJ1-1; the D gene is possibly TRBD1 (5 bases). CDR3 length equals 14 residues. Between the trimmed V and J ends, which lost 4 bases and 0 bases, there was a span of 9 bases. The germline CDR1 and CDR2 sequences are MGHRA and YSYEKL. For the CDR3, the DNA is TGCGCCAGCAGCCGGACATTAGTGAACACTGAAGCTTTCTTT. Its translation is CASSRTLVNTEAFF.

The V call is TRBV9, the J call TRBJ1-2; 9 bases agree with TRBD1. This CDR3 has 15 residues. Losses at the gene ends were 2 bases for V and 5 bases for J; bases not matched to a gene: 7. Germline V lookup: CDR1 SGDLS, CDR2 YYNGEE. The CDR3 protein is CASSVRDRVGYGYTF. The CDR3 DNA is TGTGCCAGCAGCGTCCGGGACAGGGTTGGTTATGGCTACACCTTC.

As to this clone: At the DNA level, this CDR3 is encoded by other sequences in the same sample as well. This chain connects TRBV7-9 to TRBJ1-1; D call uncertain. The germline gives CDR1 SEHNR, CDR2 FQNEAQ (reference sequence). V shed 1 base and J shed 1 base, with 4 bases lying between them. This CDR3 comprises 13 residues. CDR3 nucleotides: TGTGCCAGCAGCTTAGAGGCGAACACTGAAGCTTTCTTT. Its protein is CASSLEANTEAFF.

The chain couples TRBV10-2 to TRBJ1-2, with no clear D. This CDR3 spans 15 amino acids. Trimming removed 3 bases from V and 7 bases from J, with 18 bases in between. Looked up from germline, CDR1 is WSHSY and CDR2 is SAAADI. The CDR3 is CASSDTWARVVGYTF. CDR3 DNA sequence: TGCGCCAGCAGTGATACGTGGGCGCGAGTGGTTGGCTACACCTTC.

V usage is TRBV3-1 (or the pseudogene TRBV3-2) and J usage is TRBJ2-7, with D uncertain. Per the germline V gene, CDR1 is LGHDT and CDR2 is YNNKEL (reference sequence). CDR3 length equals 15 residues. The ends were cut back, 3 bases at V and 2 bases at J, with 14 bases in the middle. CDR3 amino acids: CASSQLGSGPYEQYF. CDR3 nucleotides: TGTGCCAGCAGCCAGCTTGGATCAGGACCCTACGAGCAGTACTTC.

V usage is TRBV27 and J usage is TRBJ1-2, with D maybe TRBD1 (6 bases). This CDR3 has 13 amino acids. Trimming took 6 bases from V and 8 from J, leaving 16 bases between them. CDR1 and CDR2 (germline): MNHEY, SMNVEV (reference sequence). The CDR3 nucleotides read TGTGCCAGCAGACAGACAGGCGGGTGGGGCTACACCTTC. This translates into CASRQTGGWGYTF.

The genes are TRBV3-1 (or the pseudogene TRBV3-2) and TRBJ2-5; 10 bases align to TRBD2. J lost 2 bases, V lost 8 bases, and 5 bases had no gene match. Germline V gives CDR1 LGHDT, CDR2 YNNKEL (reference sequence). The CDR3 sequence is 14 residues long. In DNA, the CDR3 is TGTGCCAGCTCTGAAGCGGGGGGGCAAGAGACCCAGTACTTC. It yields the protein CASSEAGGQETQYF.

This chain joins TRBV5-6 and TRBJ2-7; D unclear. The CDR3 sequence is 14 residues long. Trimming took 0 bases from V and 0 from J, leaving 7 bases between them. The germline V gene encodes CDR1 SGHDT and CDR2 YYEEEE. The CDR3 DNA reads TGTGCCAGCAGCTTGGGGGCGCGCTCCTACGAGCAGTACTTC. It specifies CASSLGARSYEQYF.

This chain joins TRBV5-8 and TRBJ1-6; a possible D gene is TRBD1 (5 bases). The CDR3 loop spans 14 amino acids. V lost 0 bases and J 10 bases, leaving 11 bases between the germline ends. In germline, CDR1 is SGHTS, CDR2 YDEGEE. CDR3 residues: CASSLVGGWSPLHF. CDR3 coding DNA: TGTGCCAGCAGCTTGGTGGGGGGTTGGTCACCCCTCCACTTT.

This chain uses TRBV3-1 (or the pseudogene TRBV3-2) with TRBJ1-1; TRBD1 matches at 10 bases. V dropped 0 bases and J dropped 4; count of bases not matched to a gene: 8. Germline CDR1 and CDR2: LGHDT and YNNKEL (reference sequence). This CDR3 spans 17 amino acids. The CDR3 protein is CASSQDRDRGLGTEAFF. In DNA, the CDR3 is TGTGCCAGCAGCCAAGATAGGGACAGGGGCCTGGGCACTGAAGCTTTCTTT.

The genes are TRBV18 and TRBJ1-4, with D unresolved. V shed 1 base and J shed 1 base, with 13 bases lying between them. CDR3 length: 17 amino acids. CDR1 and CDR2 (germline): KGHSH, LQKENI. The CDR3 sequence: CASSPLELPLTNEKLFF. DNA for the CDR3: TGTGCCAGCTCACCACTCGAACTACCTTTAACTAATGAAAAACTGTTTTTT. The full variable domain, completed using reference TRBV18 and TRBJ1-4, is NAGVMQNPRHLVRRRGQEARLRCSPMKGHSHVYWYRQLPEEGLKFMVYLQKENIIDESGMPKERFSAEFPKEGPSILRIQQVVRGDSAAYFCASSPLELPLTNEKLFFGSGTQLSVL.

J is TRBJ1-2 and V is TRBV7-9; D unclear. This CDR3 contains 13 residues. Germline-derived CDR1 and CDR2 are SEHNR and FQNEAQ (reference sequence). V lost 5 bases, J lost 8 bases, and 15 bases lay in between. CDR3: CASSPAQSRGYTF. CDR3 bases: TGTGCCAGCAGCCCAGCCCAAAGCCGCGGCTACACCTTC.

The J gene is TRBJ2-3, the V gene TRBV5-1; the match to TRBD2 covers 8 bases. This CDR3 has 15 residues. Germline V gives CDR1 SGHRS, CDR2 YFSETQ. J lost 3 bases, V lost 8 bases, and 11 bases had no gene match. For the CDR3, the DNA is TGCGCCAGTACTGACCGGGGGGGCAAGACAGATACGCAGTATTTT. It encodes CASTDRGGKTDTQYF.

J is TRBJ2-2 and V is TRBV5-1; 7 bases are a match to TRBD1. V was pared by 4 bases and J by 1 base, with 4 bases of the junction left unmatched. Germline CDR1 SGHRS, CDR2 YFSETQ. The CDR3 sequence is 15 residues long. The CDR3 sequence: CASSPTGMNTGELFF. The CDR3 region has the DNA TGCGCCAGCAGCCCGACAGGGATGAACACCGGGGAGCTGTTTTTT. The full variable domain, its missing parts supplied by reference TRBV5-1 and TRBJ2-2, is KAGVTQTPRYLIKTRGQQVTLSCSPISGHRSVSWYQQTPGQGLQFLFEYFSETQRNKGNFPGRFSGRQFSNSRSEMNVSTLELGDSALYLCASSPTGMNTGELFFGEGSRLTVL.

The rearrangement joins TRBV5-1 to TRBJ1-5; a possible D gene is TRBD1 (6 bases). The V and J ends lost 4 bases and 3 bases respectively, with 14 bases between them. CDR1 and CDR2 (germline): SGHRS, YFSETQ. The CDR3 is 15 residues long. In nucleotides, the CDR3 is TGCGCCAGCAGCCGGACAGTCGGGCCCAATCAGCCCCAGCATTTT. Its translation: CASSRTVGPNQPQHF.

The rearrangement joins TRBV19 to TRBJ1-2, with D unresolved. Per the germline V gene, CDR1 is LNHDA and CDR2 is SQIVND (reference sequence). The CDR3 totals 12 residues. Trimming shortened V by 5 bases and J by 4 bases, and 8 bases separated the two germline ends. CDR3 amino acids: CASSGLSYGYTF. The CDR3 nucleotides read TGTGCCAGTAGTGGCTTGTCCTATGGCTACACCTTC.